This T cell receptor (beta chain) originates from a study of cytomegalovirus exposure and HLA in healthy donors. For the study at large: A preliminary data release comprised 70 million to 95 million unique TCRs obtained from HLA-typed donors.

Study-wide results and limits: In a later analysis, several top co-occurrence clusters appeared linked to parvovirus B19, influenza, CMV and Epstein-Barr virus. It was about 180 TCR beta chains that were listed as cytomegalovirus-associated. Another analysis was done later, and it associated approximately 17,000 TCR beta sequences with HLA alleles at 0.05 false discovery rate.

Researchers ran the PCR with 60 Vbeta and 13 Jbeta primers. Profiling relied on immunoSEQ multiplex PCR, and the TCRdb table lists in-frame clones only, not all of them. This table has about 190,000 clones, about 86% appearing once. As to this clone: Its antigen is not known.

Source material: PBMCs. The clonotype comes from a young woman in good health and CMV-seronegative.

The CDR3 bases are TGCGCCAGCAGCCAAGAGGAAGGACTGACCTTGCCCCAGCATTTT. Protein sequence: CASSQEEGLTLPQHF. The chain carries TRBV4-1 and TRBJ1-5, with unresolved D. The CDR3 spans 15 residues. The V gene's germline CDR1 is MGHRA and CDR2 YSYEKL. V shed 0 bases and J shed 9 bases, with 15 bases lying between them.